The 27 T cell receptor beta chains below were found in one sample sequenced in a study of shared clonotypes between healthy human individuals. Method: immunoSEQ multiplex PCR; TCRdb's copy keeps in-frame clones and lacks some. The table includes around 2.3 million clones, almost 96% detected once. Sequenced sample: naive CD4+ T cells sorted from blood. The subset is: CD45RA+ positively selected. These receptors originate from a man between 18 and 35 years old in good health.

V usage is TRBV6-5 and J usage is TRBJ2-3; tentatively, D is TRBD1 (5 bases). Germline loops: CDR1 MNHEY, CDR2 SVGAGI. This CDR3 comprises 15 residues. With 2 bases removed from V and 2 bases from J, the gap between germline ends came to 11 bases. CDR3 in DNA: TGTGCCAGCAGTTACAAGCAGGGCTTCACAGATACGCAGTATTTT. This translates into CASSYKQGFTDTQYF.

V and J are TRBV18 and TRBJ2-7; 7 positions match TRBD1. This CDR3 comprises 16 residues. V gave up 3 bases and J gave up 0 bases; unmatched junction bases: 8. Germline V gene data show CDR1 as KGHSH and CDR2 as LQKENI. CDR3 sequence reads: CASSPVQGVSSYEQYF. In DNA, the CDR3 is TGTGCCAGCTCACCCGTGCAGGGGGTGAGCTCCTACGAGCAGTACTTC.

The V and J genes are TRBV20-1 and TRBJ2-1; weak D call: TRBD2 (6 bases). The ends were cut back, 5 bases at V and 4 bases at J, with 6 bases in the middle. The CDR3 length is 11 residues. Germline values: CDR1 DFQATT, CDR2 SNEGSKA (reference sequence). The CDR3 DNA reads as TGCAGTGCTGGGGGGTACAATGAGCAGTTCTTC. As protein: CSAGGYNEQFF.

The CDR3 spells CASRVLNEQFF. Written as DNA, the CDR3 is TGTGCCAGCAGGGTCCTCAATGAGCAGTTCTTC. The genes are TRBV6-5 and TRBJ2-1; D is unresolved. The CDR3 is 11 amino acids. Germline V lookup: CDR1 MNHEY, CDR2 SVGAGI. V was trimmed by 6 bases and J by 6 bases, leaving 6 bases between them.

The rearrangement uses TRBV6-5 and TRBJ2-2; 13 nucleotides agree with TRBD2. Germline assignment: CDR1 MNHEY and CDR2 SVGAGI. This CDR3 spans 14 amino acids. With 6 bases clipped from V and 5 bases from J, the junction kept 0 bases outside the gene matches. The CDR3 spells CASRGLAGTGELFF. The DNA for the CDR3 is TGTGCCAGCAGGGGACTAGCGGGGACCGGGGAGCTGTTTTTT.

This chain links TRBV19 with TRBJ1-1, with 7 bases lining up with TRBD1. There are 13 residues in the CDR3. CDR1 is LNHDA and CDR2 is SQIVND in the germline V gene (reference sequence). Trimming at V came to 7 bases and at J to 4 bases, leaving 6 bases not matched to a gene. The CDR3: CASMGDRGTEAFF. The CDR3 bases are TGTGCCAGTATGGGGGACAGAGGCACTGAAGCTTTCTTT.

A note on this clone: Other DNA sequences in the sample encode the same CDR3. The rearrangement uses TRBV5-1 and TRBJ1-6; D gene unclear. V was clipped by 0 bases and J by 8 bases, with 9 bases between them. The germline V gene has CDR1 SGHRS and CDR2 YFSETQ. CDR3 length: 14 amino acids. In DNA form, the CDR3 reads TGCGCCAGCAGCTTGGCCCCGAGGGATTCACCCCTCCACTTT. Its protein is CASSLAPRDSPLHF.

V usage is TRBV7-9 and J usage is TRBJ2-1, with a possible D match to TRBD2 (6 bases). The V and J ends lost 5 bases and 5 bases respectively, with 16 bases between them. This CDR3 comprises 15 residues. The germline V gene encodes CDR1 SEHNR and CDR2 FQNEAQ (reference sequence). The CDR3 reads CASSHPSGQNNEQFF. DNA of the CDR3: TGTGCCAGCAGCCACCCGAGCGGGCAAAACAATGAGCAGTTCTTC.

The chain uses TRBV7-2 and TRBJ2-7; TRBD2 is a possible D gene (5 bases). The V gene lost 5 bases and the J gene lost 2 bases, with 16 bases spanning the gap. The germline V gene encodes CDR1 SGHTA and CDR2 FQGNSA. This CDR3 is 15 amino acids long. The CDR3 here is CASSPFPGETYEQYF. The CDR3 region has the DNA TGTGCCAGCAGCCCTTTCCCTGGGGAGACCTACGAGCAGTACTTC.

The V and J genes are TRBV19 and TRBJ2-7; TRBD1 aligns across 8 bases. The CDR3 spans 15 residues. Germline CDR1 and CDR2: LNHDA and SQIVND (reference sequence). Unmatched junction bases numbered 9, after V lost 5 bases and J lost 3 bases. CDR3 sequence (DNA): TGTGCCAGTAGTCGGTTCCGGGACAGGAACTACGAGCAGTACTTC. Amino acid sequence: CASSRFRDRNYEQYF.

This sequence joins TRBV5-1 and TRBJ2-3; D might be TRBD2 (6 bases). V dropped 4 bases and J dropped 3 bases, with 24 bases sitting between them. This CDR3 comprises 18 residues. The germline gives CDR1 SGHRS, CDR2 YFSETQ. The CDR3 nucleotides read TGCGCCAGCAGCCCATCGACCGTTAAACGGGAGACGACAGATACGCAGTATTTT. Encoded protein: CASSPSTVKRETTDTQYF.

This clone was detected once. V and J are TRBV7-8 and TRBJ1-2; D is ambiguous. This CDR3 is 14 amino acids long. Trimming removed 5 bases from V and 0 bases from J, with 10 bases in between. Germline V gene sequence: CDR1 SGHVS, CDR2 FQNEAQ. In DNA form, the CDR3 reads TGTGCCAGCAGCCTAGGGAGTACTAACTATGGCTACACCTTC. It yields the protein CASSLGSTNYGYTF.

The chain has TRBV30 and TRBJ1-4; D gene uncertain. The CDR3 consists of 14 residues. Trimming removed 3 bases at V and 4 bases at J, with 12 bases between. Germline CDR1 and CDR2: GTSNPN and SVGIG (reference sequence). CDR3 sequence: CAWSGQPFNEKLFF. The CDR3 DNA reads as TGTGCCTGGAGCGGGCAGCCTTTTAATGAAAAACTGTTTTTT.

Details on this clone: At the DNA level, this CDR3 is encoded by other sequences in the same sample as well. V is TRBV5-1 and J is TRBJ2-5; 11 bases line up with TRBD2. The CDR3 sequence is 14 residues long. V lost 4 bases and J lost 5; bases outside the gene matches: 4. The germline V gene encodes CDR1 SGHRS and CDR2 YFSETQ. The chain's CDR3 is CASSPGTSGETQYF. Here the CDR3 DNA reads TGCGCCAGCAGCCCTGGGACTAGCGGTGAGACCCAGTACTTC. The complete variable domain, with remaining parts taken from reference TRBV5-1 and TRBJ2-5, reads KAGVTQTPRYLIKTRGQQVTLSCSPISGHRSVSWYQQTPGQGLQFLFEYFSETQRNKGNFPGRFSGRQFSNSRSEMNVSTLELGDSALYLCASSPGTSGETQYFGPGTRLLVL.

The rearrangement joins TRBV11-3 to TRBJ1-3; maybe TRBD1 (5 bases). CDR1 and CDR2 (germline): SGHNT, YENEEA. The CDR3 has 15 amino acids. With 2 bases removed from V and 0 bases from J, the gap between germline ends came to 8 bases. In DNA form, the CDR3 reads TGTGCCAGCAGCTTAAGGGGCACCTCTGGAAACACCATATATTTT. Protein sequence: CASSLRGTSGNTIYF.

For the CDR3, the DNA is TGTGCCAGCAGTTTCGGTCGGGGGCAGGGGTATCGCGAGCAGTACTTC. Protein: CASSFGRGQGYREQYF. The chain recombines TRBV27 with TRBJ2-7, with D possibly called TRBD1 or TRBD2 (6 bases each). Germline loops: CDR1 MNHEY, CDR2 SMNVEV (reference sequence). V lost 3 bases and J 6 bases, leaving 21 bases between the germline ends. The CDR3 runs to 16 residues.

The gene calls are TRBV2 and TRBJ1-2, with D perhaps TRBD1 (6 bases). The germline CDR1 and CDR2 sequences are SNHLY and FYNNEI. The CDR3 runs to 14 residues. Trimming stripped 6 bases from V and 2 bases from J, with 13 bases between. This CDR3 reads CASRVQGRNYGYTF. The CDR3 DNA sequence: TGTGCCAGCAGAGTACAGGGTAGGAACTATGGCTACACCTTC.

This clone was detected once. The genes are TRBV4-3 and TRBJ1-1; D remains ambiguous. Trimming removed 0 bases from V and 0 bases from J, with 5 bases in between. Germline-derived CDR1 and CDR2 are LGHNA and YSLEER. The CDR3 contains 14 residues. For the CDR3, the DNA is TGCGCCAGCAGCCAAGATCGGATGAACACTGAAGCTTTCTTT. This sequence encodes CASSQDRMNTEAFF.

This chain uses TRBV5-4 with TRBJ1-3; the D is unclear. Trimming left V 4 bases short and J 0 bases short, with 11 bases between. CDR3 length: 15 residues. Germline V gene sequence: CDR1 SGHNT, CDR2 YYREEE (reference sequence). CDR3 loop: CASSPGGLSGNTIYF. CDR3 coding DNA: TGTGCCAGCAGCCCCGGTGGCCTCTCTGGAAACACCATATATTTT.

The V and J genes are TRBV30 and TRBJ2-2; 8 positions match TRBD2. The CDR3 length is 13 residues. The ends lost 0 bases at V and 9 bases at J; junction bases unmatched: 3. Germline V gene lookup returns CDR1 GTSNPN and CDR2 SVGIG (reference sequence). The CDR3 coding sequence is TGTGCCTGGAGTGTACGGGGGGGCCGGGAGCTGTTTTTT. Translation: CAWSVRGGRELFF.

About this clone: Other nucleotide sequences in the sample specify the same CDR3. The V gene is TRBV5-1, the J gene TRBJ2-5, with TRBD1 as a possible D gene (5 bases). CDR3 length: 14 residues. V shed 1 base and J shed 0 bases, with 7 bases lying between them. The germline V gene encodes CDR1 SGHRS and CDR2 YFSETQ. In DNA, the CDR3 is TGCGCCAGCAGCTTGCAGGGTCACCAAGAGACCCAGTACTTC. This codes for CASSLQGHQETQYF.

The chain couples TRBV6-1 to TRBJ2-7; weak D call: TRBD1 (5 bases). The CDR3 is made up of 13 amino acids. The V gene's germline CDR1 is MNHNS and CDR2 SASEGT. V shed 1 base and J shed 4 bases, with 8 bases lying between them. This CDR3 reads CASSEVRTYEQYF. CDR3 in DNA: TGTGCCAGCAGTGAAGTCAGGACATACGAGCAGTACTTC.

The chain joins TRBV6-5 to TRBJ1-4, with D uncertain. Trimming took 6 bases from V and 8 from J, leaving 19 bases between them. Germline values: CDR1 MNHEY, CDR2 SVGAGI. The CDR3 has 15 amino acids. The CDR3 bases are TGTGCCAGCAGCCACAAGGGAACACTTCTGGAAAAACTGTTTTTT. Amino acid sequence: CASSHKGTLLEKLFF.

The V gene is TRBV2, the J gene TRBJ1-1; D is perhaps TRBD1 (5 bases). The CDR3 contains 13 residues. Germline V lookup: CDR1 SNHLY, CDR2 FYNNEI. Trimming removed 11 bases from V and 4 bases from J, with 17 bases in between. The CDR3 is CALSQGSGTEAFF. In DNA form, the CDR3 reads TGTGCCCTTAGCCAGGGTTCGGGCACTGAAGCTTTCTTT.

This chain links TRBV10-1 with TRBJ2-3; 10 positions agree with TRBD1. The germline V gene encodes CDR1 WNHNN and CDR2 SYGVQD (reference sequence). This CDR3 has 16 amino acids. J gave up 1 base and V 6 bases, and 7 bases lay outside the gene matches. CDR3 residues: CASSKSGTGGTDTQYF. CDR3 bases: TGCGCCAGCAGCAAATCCGGGACAGGGGGCACAGATACGCAGTATTTT.

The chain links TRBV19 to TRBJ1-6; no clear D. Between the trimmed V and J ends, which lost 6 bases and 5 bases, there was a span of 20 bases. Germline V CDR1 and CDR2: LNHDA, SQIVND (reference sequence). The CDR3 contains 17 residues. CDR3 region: CASRPMGEGGNNSPLHF. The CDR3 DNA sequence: TGTGCCAGTAGACCCATGGGTGAGGGAGGGAATAATTCACCCCTCCACTTT.

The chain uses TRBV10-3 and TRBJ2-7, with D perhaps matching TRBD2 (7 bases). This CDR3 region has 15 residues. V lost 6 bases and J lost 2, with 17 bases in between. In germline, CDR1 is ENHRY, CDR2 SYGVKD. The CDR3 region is CAIRAPGGVTYEQYF. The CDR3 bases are TGTGCCATCAGAGCCCCGGGGGGCGTTACCTACGAGCAGTACTTC.